The clone carrying this T cell receptor (beta chain) was detected many times. Its antigen is undetermined. Trimming shortened V by 4 bases and J by 10 bases, and 17 bases separated the two germline ends. This CDR3 is built from 14 residues. Germline V gives CDR1 SNHLY, CDR2 FYNNEI. The sample is drawn from a study of CD8+CD57+ T cells in acquired aplastic anemia. Study-level background: The mean DNA yield obtained from sorted CD4+ and CD8+ cells came to about 3.2 ug. Points from the study as a whole: Between patients and controls, CD8+ Simpson's diversity did not vary significantly.

CD8+CD57+ cell expansion, shown by flow cytometry, had occurred in the patients selected for sequencing. Each patient gave a blood sample that was collected before any therapy had been received. Genomic DNA was employed as the template in profiling TCR beta VDJ and CDR3. TCRdb passed the reads through MiXCR, listing each CDR3 protein once. This sample has 150,000 to 200,000 distinct CDR3 sequences, with 45% to 55% found just once. The source of this sequence is a human donor with aplastic anemia. This chain joins TRBV2 and TRBJ2-1; possible D gene TRBD1, 5 bases. The sample consisted of sorted CD4+, CD8+, or CD8+CD57+ T cells (not recorded which) from PBMCs. The CDR3 region has the DNA TGTGCCAGCAGTGGGTCAGGGTCCGACGGGGAGCAGTTCTTC. Translating it yields CASSGSGSDGEQFF.